This T cell receptor beta chain was captured by sequencing in a study of control samples from healthy donors and cancer patients. Germline CDR1 and CDR2: SEHNR and FQNEAQ (reference sequence). There are 13 residues in the CDR3. Deletions cut 11 bases from V and 1 base from J, with 12 bases between. This clone occurred a few times. Other DNA sequences in this specimen translate into the identical CDR3. This table comes from immunoSEQ multiplex PCR, and its TCRdb copy is limited to in-frame clones, with some not included. The profile shows hundreds of thousands of clones, 75% to 95% of them singletons. The chain recombines TRBV7-9 with TRBJ1-3; TRBD1 is a possible D gene (5 bases). The sequence was collected from a man in his forties or fifties with head and neck cancer. Input material: PBMCs. The CDR3 spells CARDGGSGNTIYF. CDR3 in DNA: TGTGCCCGCGATGGGGGATCTGGAAACACCATATATTTT. Full variable domain (outside the CDR3, taken from reference TRBV7-9 and TRBJ1-3): DTGVSQNPRHKITKRGQNVTFRCDPISEHNRLYWYRQTLGQGPEFLTYFQNEAQLEKSRLLSDRFSAERPKGSFSTLEIQRTEQGDSAMYLCARDGGSGNTIYFGEGSWLTVV.